The clone carrying this T cell receptor (beta chain) showed up just once. Its antigen is not identified. Some clones are missing from TCRdb's copy, which holds only in-frame ones; the method was immunoSEQ multiplex PCR. The sample gives 3,200 or so clones, approximately 94% of which show up once; 3.5% to 4.5% is in the top ten. These data are taken from a study of graft-versus-host responses after intestinal transplantation. Points from the study as a whole: Early post-transplant HvG declines showed an association with peak circulating GvH clone levels.

The sequence came from a human patient who received an intestinal transplant, so some T cells may come from the graft donor. Specimen: bone marrow, collected more than 350 days after transplant.

This CDR3 is CASSEDDRRMNTEAFF. The DNA of the CDR3 is TGTGCCAGCAGTGAAGACGACAGGCGTATGAACACTGAAGCTTTCTTT. The chain links TRBV6-1 to TRBJ1-1, with D possibly being TRBD1 (6 bases). The germline V gene encodes CDR1 MNHNS and CDR2 SASEGT. Trimming pared 1 base from V and 0 bases from J, leaving 12 bases between. The CDR3 has 16 residues.